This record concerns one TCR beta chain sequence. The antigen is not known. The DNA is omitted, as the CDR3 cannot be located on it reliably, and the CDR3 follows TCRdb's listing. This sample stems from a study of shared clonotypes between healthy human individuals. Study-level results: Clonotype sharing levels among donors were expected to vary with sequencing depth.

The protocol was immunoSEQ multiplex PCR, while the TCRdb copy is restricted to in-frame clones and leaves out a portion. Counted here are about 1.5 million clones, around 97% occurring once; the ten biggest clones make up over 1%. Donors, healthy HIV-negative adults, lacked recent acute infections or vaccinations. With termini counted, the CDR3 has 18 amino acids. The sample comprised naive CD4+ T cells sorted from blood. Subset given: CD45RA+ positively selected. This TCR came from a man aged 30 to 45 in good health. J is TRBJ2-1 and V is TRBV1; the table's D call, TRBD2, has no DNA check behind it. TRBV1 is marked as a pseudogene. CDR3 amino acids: CTSSQEGVASGSANEQFF.